A single T cell receptor beta chain is shown here with its context. Antigen unknown. TCR beta libraries were made by quantitative 5'-RACE with molecular barcodes. TCRdb re-called the 5' RACE reads through MiXCR, storing one row per CDR3 protein. Here the sample spans about 440,000 distinct CDR3 sequences, 17% being singletons. These data are taken from a study of CD8 T cells in ankylosing spondylitis. Findings and limits, study-wide: There was a TCR beta motif, made of several highly homologous variants, that appeared characteristic of ankylosing spondylitis blood. CD8+ by phenotype, disease-linked clones were relatively rare in peripheral blood. It was reported that disease-linked clones were significantly enriched in matched ankylosing spondylitis synovial fluid.

The CDR3 is 16 residues long. Trimming left V 0 bases short and J 4 bases short, with 15 bases between. Germline lookup yields CDR1 LGHDT and CDR2 YNNKEL (reference sequence). This sequence was found in a male donor with ankylosing spondylitis. Sample: blood, either unsorted or a sorted T cell fraction (not recorded which). This rearrangement joins TRBV3-1 to TRBJ1-2, with D perhaps TRBD1 (5 bases). The CDR3 region is CASSQDGRGAGYGYTF. CDR3 in DNA: TGTGCCAGCAGCCAAGATGGGAGGGGAGCTGGCTATGGCTACACCTTC.